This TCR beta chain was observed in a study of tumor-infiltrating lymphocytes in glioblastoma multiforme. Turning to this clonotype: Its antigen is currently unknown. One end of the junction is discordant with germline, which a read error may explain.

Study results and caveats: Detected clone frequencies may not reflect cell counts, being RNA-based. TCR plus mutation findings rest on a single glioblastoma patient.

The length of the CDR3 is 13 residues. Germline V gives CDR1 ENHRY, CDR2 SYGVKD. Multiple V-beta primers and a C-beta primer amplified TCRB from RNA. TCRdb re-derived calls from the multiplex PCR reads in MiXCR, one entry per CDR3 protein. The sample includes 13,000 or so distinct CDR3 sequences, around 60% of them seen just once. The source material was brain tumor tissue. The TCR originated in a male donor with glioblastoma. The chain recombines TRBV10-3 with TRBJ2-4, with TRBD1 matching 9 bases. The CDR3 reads CAICEDRGNIQYF. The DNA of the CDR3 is TGTGCCATCTGTGAAGACAGGGGGAACATTCAGTACTTT.